This T cell receptor (beta chain) was obtained from a study of blood T cell repertoires in COVID-19. This table comes from immunoSEQ multiplex PCR, and its TCRdb copy is limited to in-frame clones, with some not included. The sample gives about 240,000 clones, around 85% of which show up once; around 2.9% is in the top ten. This clonotype was sampled from a woman aged 25 to 39 who had recovered from COVID-19. Sequences were obtained from peripheral blood.

The CDR3 is CASSLESWRDGYTF. The CDR3 DNA follows: TGCGCCAGCAGCTTGGAGAGCTGGAGGGATGGCTACACCTTC. This chain uses TRBV5-1 with TRBJ1-2; D unresolved. The CDR3 covers 14 residues. Trimming left V 0 bases short and J 6 bases short, with 12 bases between. Per the germline V gene, CDR1 is SGHRS and CDR2 is YFSETQ.